This T cell receptor (beta chain) was recovered during a study of T cell responses to AZD1222 COVID-19 vaccine. Notes on the study in general: Repertoire samples came only from after the peak T cell response. Only a handful of AZD1222 recipients, more than five in all, had baseline seropositivity. Spike-specific TCRs gained breadth and depth after people received two AZD1222 doses. Spike-wide coverage was observed for vaccine-associated CD4 TCRs, with dominant responses at 160-218 and 743-854.

In germline, CDR1 is SGHNT, CDR2 YYREEE (reference sequence). CDR3 length: 17 residues. Germline trimming cut 3 bases from V and 2 bases from J; bases unmatched to any gene: 11. TCRdb's copy holds only in-frame clones and misses some; the assay was immunoSEQ multiplex PCR. The sample includes about 110,000 clones, roughly 93% of them seen just once. As for this clone: What it binds is unknown.

This material consisted of peripheral blood, taken 28 days after the second AZD1222 dose. The rearrangement uses TRBV5-4 and TRBJ2-3, with 8 bases fitting TRBD2. The source is an adult who received the AZD1222 COVID-19 vaccine. The CDR3 is CASSWSLGGRYTDTQYF. CDR3 nucleotides: TGTGCCAGCAGCTGGTCTCTGGGCGGGAGGTACACAGATACGCAGTATTTT.